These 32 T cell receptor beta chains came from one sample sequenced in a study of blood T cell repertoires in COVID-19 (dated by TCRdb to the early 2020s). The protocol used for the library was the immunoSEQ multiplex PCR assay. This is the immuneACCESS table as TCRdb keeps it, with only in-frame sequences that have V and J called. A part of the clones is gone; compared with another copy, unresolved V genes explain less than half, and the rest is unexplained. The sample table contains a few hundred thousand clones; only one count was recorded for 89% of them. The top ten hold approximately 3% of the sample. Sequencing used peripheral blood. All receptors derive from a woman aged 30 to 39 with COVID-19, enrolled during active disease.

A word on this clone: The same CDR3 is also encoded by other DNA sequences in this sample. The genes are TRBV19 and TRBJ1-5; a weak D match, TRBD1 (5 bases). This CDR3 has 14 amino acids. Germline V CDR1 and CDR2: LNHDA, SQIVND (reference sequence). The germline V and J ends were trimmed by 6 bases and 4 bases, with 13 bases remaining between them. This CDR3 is CASSPPGGNQPQHF. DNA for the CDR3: TGTGCCAGTAGCCCGCCGGGGGGTAATCAGCCCCAGCATTTT. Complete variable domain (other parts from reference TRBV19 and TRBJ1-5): DGGITQSPKYLFRKEGQNVTLSCEQNLNHDAMYWYRQDPGQGLRLIYYSQIVNDFQKGDIAEGYSVSREKKESFPLTVTSAQKNPTAFYLCASSPPGGNQPQHFGDGTRLSIL.

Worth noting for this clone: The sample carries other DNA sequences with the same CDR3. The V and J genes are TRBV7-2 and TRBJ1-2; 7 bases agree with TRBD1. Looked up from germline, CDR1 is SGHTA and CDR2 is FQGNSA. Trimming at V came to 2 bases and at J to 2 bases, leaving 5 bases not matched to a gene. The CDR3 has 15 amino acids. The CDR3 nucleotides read TGTGCCAGCAGCTTATTATCAGGGGGGAACTATGGCTACACCTTC. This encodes CASSLLSGGNYGYTF.

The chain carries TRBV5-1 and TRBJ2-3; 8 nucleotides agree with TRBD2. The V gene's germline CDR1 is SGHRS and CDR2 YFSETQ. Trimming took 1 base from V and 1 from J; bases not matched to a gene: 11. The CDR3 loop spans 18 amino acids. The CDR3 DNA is TGCGCCAGCAGCTTGTGGGCCGGGAGGGCCTCAGGCACAGATACGCAGTATTTT. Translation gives CASSLWAGRASGTDTQYF.

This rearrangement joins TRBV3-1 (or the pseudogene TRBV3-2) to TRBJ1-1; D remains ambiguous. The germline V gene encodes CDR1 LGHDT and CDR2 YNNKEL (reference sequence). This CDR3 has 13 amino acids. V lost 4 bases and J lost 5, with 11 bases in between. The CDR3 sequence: CASSRSLSTEAFF. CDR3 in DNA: TGTGCCAGCAGCCGAAGCTTGAGTACTGAAGCTTTCTTT.

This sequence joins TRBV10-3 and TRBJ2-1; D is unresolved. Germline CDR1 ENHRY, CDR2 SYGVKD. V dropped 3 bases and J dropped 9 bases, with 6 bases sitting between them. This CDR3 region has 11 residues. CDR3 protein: CAISDQFEQFF. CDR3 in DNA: TGTGCCATCAGTGATCAATTTGAGCAGTTCTTC.

The CDR3 nucleotides read TGTGCAAGTCGCTTAAGGGCCGACTGTAGCGGGGGGGATAGGGAGACCCAGTACTTC. It specifies CASRLRADCSGGDRETQYF. This sequence joins TRBV12-2 and TRBJ2-5; the tabulated D call, TRBD2, remains unverified against the DNA. TRBV12-2 is a known pseudogene. The CDR3 length is 19 residues.

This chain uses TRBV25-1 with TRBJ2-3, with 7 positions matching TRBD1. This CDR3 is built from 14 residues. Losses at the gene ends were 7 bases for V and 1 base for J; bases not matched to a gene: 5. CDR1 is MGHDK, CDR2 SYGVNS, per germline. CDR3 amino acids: CASTKTGRTDTQYF. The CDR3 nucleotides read TGTGCCAGCACGAAGACAGGGCGCACAGATACGCAGTATTTT.

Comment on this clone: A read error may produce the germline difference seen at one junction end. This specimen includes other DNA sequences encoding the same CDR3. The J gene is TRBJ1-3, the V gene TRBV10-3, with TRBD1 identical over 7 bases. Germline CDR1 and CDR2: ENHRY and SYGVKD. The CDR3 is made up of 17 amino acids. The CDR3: CAISAKDRVLSGNTIYF. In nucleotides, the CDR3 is TGTGCCATCAGTGCGAAAGACAGGGTTCTCTCTGGGAACACCATATATTTT.

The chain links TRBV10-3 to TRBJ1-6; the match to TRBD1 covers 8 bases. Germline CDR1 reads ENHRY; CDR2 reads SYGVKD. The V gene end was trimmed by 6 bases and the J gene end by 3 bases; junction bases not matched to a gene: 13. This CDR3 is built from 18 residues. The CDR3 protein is CAIRSHGQGTGYNSPLHF. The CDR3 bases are TGTGCCATCAGATCCCACGGACAGGGCACGGGCTATAATTCACCCCTCCACTTT.

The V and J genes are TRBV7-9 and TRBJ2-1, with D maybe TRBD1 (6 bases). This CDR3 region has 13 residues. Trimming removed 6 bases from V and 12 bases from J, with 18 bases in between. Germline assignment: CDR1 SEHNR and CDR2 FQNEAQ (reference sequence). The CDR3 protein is CASSPEQGTGQFF. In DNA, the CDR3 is TGTGCCAGCAGTCCAGAACAGGGAACGGGGCAGTTCTTC.

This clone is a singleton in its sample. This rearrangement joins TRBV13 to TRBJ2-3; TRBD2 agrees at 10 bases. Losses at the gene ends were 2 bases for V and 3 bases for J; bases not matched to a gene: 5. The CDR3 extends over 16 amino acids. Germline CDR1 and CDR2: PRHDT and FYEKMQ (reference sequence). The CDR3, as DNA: TGTGCCAGCAGCTTACTAAGCGGGGGGGCGACAGATACGCAGTATTTT. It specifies CASSLLSGGATDTQYF.

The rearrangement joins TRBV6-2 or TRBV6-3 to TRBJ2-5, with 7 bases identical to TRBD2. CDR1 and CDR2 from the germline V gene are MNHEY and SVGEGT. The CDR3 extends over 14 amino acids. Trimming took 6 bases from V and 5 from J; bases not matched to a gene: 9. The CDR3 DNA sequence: TGTGCCAGCAGCAGAGGACTAGTTGGGGAGACCCAGTACTTC. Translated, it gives CASSRGLVGETQYF.

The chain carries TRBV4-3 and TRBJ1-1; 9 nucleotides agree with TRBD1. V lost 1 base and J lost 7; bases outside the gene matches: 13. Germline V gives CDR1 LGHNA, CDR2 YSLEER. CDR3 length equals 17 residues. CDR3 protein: CASSQVHGTGRASEAFF. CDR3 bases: TGCGCCAGCAGCCAAGTACACGGGACAGGGCGTGCAAGTGAAGCTTTCTTT.

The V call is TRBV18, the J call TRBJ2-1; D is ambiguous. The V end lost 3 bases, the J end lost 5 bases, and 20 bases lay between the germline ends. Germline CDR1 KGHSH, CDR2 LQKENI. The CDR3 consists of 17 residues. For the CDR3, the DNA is TGTGCCAGCTCACCCGGCCCTCCCGCTAGGCGACACAATGAGCAGTTCTTC. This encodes CASSPGPPARRHNEQFF. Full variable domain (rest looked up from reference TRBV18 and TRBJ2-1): NAGVMQNPRHLVRRRGQEARLRCSPMKGHSHVYWYRQLPEEGLKFMVYLQKENIIDESGMPKERFSAEFPKEGPSILRIQQVVRGDSAAYFCASSPGPPARRHNEQFFGPGTRLTVL.

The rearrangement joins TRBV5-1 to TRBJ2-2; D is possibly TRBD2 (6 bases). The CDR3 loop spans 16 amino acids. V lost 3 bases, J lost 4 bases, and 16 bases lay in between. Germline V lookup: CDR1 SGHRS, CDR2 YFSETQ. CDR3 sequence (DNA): TGCGCCAGCAGCTACGGACTATCACAATCCACCGGGGAGCTGTTTTTT. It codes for CASSYGLSQSTGELFF.

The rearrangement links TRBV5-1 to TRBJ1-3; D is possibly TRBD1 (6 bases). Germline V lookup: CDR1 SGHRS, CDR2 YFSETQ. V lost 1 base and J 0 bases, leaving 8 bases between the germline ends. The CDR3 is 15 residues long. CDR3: CASSLTGLSGNTIYF. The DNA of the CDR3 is TGCGCCAGCAGCTTGACAGGGCTCTCTGGAAACACCATATATTTT.

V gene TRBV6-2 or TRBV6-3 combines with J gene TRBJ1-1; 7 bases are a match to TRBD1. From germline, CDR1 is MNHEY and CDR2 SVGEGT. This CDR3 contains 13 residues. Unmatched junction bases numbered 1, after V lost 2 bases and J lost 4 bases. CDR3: CASSYAGGTEAFF. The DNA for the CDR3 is TGTGCCAGCAGTTACGCAGGGGGCACTGAAGCTTTCTTT.

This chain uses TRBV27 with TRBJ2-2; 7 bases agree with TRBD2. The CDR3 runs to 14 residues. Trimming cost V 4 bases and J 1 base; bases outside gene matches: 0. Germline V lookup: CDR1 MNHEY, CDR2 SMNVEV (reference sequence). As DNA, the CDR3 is TGTGCCAGCAGTTCGGGGGGGAACACCGGGGAGCTGTTTTTT. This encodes CASSSGGNTGELFF.

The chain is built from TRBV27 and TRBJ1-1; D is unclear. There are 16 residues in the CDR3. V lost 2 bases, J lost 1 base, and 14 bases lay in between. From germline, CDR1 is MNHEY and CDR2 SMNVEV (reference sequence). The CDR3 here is CASSLARSTRNTEAFF. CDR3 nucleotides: TGTGCCAGCAGTTTAGCCCGCAGCACTAGGAACACTGAAGCTTTCTTT.

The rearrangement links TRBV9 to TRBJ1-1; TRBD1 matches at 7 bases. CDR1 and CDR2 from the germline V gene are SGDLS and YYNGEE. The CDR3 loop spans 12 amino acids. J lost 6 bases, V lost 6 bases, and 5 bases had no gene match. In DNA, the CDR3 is TGTGCCAGCACCAGGACAGGTTCTGAAGCTTTCTTT. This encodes CASTRTGSEAFF.

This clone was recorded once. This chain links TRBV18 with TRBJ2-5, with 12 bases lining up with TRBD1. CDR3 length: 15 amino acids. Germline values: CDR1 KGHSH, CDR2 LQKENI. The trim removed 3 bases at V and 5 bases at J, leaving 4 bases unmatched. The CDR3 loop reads CASSPGQGARETQYF. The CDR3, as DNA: TGTGCCAGCTCACCGGGACAGGGGGCCCGGGAGACCCAGTACTTC.

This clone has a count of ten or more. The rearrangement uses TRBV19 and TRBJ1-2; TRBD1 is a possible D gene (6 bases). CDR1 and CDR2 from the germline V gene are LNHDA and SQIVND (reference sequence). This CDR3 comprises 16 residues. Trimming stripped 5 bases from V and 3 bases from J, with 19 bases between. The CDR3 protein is CASSAPGDRRHYGYTF. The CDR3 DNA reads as TGTGCCAGTAGTGCCCCCGGTGACAGGAGACACTATGGCTACACCTTC.

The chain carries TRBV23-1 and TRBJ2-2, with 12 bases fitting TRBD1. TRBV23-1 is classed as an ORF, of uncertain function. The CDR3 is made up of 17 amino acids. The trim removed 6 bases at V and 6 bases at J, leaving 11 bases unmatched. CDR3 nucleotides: TGCGCCAGCAGCCCTACTGGGACAGGGGGCGCGTCCGGGGAGCTGTTTTTT. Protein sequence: CASSPTGTGGASGELFF.

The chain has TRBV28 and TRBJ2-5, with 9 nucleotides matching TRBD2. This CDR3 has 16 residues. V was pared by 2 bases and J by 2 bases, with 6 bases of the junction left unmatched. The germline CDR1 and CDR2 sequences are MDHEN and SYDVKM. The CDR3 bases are TGTGCCAGCAGTTTACGAAAGCGGGGGGATCAAGAGACCCAGTACTTC. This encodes CASSLRKRGDQETQYF.

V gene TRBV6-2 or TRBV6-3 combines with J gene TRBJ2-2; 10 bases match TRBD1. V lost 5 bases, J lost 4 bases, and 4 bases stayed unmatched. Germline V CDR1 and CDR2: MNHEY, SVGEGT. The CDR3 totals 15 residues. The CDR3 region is CASSPGTGATGELFF. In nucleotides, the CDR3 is TGTGCCAGCAGTCCCGGGACAGGGGCCACCGGGGAGCTGTTTTTT.

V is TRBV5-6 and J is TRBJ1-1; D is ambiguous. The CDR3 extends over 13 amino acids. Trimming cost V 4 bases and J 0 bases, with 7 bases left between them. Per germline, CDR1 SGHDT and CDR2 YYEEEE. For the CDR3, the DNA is TGTGCCAGCAGCCTCACACTGAACACTGAAGCTTTCTTT. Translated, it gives CASSLTLNTEAFF.

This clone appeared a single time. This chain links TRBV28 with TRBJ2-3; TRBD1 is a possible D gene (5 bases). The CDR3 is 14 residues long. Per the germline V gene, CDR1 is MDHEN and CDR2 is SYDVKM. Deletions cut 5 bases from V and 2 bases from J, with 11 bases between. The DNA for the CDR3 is TGTGCCAGCAGTCCCAGGGTCCCCACAGATACGCAGTATTTT. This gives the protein CASSPRVPTDTQYF.

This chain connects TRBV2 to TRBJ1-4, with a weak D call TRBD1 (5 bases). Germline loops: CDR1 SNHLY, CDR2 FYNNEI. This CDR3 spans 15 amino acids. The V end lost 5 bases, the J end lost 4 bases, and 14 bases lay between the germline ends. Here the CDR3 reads CASSYPTGDNEKLFF. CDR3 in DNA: TGTGCCAGCAGTTATCCCACAGGAGATAATGAAAAACTGTTTTTT.

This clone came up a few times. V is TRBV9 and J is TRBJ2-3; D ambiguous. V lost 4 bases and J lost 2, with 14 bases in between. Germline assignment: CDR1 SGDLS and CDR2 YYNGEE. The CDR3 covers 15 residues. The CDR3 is CASSPRRLDTDTQYF. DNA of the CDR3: TGTGCCAGCAGCCCCCGGAGACTTGACACAGATACGCAGTATTTT.

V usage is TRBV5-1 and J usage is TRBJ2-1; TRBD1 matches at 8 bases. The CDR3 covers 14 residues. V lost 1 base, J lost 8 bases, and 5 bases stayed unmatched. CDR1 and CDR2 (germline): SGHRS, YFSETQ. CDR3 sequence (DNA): TGCGCCAGCAGCTTGATAGACAGGGGCTATGAGCAGTTCTTC. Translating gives CASSLIDRGYEQFF. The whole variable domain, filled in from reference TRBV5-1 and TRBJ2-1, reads KAGVTQTPRYLIKTRGQQVTLSCSPISGHRSVSWYQQTPGQGLQFLFEYFSETQRNKGNFPGRFSGRQFSNSRSEMNVSTLELGDSALYLCASSLIDRGYEQFFGPGTRLTVL.

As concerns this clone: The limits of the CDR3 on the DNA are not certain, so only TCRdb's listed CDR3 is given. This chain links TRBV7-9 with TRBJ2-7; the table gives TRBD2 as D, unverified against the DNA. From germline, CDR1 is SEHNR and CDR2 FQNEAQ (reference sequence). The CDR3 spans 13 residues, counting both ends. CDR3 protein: CASSFGAGTEVYV.

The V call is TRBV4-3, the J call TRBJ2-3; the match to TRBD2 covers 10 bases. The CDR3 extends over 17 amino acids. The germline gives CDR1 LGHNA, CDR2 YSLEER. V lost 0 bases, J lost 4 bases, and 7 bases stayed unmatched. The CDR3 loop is CASSQDASGRGPDTQYF. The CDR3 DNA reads TGCGCCAGCAGCCAAGATGCTAGCGGGAGAGGACCAGATACGCAGTATTTT.